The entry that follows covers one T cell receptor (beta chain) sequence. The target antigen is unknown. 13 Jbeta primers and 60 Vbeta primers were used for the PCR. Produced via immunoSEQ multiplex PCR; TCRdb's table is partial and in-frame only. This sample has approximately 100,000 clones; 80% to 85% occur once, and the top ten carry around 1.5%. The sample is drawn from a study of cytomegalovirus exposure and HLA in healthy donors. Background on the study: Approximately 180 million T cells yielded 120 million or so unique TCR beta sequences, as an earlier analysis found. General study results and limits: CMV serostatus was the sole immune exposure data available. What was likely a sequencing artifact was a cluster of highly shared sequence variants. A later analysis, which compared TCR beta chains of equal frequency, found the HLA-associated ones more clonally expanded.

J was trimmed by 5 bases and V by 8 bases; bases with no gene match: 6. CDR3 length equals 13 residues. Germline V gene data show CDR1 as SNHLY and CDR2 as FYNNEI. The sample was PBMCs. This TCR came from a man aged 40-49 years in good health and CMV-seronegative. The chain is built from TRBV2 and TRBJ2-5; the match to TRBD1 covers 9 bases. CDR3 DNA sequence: TGTGCCAGCCTAGGGACAGGGATGGAGACCCAGTACTTC. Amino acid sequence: CASLGTGMETQYF. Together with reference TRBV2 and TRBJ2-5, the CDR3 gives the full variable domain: EPEVTQTPSHQVTQMGQEVILRCVPISNHLYFYWYRQILGQKVEFLVSFYNNEISEKSEIFDDQFSVERPDGSNFTLKIRSTKLEDSAMYFCASLGTGMETQYFGPGTRLLVL.